The clone carrying this T cell receptor (beta chain) was counted ten times or more. Its antigen is as yet unknown. This specimen belongs to a study of spatial heterogeneity in lung cancer. In the study overall: A consistent excess of beta-chain over alpha-chain sequences was detected. Broader study findings: Among blood samples, ubiquitous expanded tumor TCRs appeared more at resection than at follow-up.

Described time point: sample taken at primary tumor resection. TCRs were sequenced from unsorted whole RNA of tumor, nontumor lung or PBMC. A total of around 67 untreated early-stage non-small cell lung cancer patients served as donors. V gave up 2 bases and J gave up 3 bases, with 14 bases separating them. Germline V gives CDR1 MNHEY, CDR2 SVGEGT. CDR3 length: 16 residues. A distinct unique molecular identifier was carried by each TCR cDNA molecule. Using its own MiXCR run on the 5' RACE reads, TCRdb lists one record per CDR3 protein. This sample yields almost 75,000 distinct CDR3 sequences, of which 13% are seen a single time; 6.5% to 8.5% belongs to the top ten.

The TCR originated in a male donor with early-stage non-small cell lung cancer. The J gene is TRBJ2-1, the V gene TRBV6-2 or TRBV6-3; TRBD1 might be the D (5 bases). Sequenced here: PBMCs, sampled at surgery. DNA of the CDR3: TGTGCCAGCAGTTACGATTTGCTAGGGGACTACAATGAGCAGTTCTTC. This translates into CASSYDLLGDYNEQFF.